What follows are 8 T cell receptor beta chains derived from one specimen sequenced in a study of T-cell reconstitution after alpha-beta-depleted transplantation in children. Findings and caveats of the study: By about two months after transplant, alpha-beta T cells reportedly arose from several hundred graft clones that had expanded.

TCRbeta library construction was performed incorporating unique molecular identifiers. TCRdb used MiXCR to reprocess the PCR reads, holding one entry per CDR3 protein. The sample contains around 30,000 distinct CDR3 sequences, over 6.5% of which appear only once. No cognate antigen is known for these TCRs. Sequenced here: peripheral blood, sampled 60 days after TCRalphabeta/CD19-depleted stem cell transplant. Receptors originate from a child under two years old who had a stem cell transplant for acute myeloid leukemia, so the T cells may come from the graft donor.

Ten or more counts support this clonotype. The chain recombines TRBV6-5 with TRBJ1-2; 7 bases fit TRBD1. V lost 10 bases, J lost 2 bases, and 7 bases stayed unmatched. The CDR3 is made up of 13 amino acids. The germline CDR1 and CDR2 sequences are MNHEY and SVGAGI. Here the CDR3 DNA reads TGTGCCAATTCCCGGGACAGCAACTATGGCTACACCTTC. Translated, it gives CANSRDSNYGYTF.

This clonotype was counted at least ten times. The J gene is TRBJ1-2, the V gene TRBV5-5; D perhaps matches TRBD1 (6 bases). The germline CDR1 and CDR2 sequences are SGHKS and YYEKEE (reference sequence). This CDR3 region has 13 residues. The V gene lost 1 base and the J gene lost 7 bases, with 11 bases spanning the gap. CDR3 in DNA: TGTGCCAGCAGCTTGTGGGGGGCTGGTGGCTACACCTTC. Its protein is CASSLWGAGGYTF. The entire variable domain, with the rest obtained from reference TRBV5-5 and TRBJ1-2, is as follows: DAGVTQSPTHLIKTRGQQVTLRCSPISGHKSVSWYQQVLGQGPQFIFQYYEKEERGRGNFPDRFSARQFPNYSSELNVNALLLGDSALYLCASSLWGAGGYTFGSGTRLTVV.

This clonotype occurred many times. V is TRBV7-9 and J is TRBJ2-1, with D possibly matching TRBD2 (5 bases). The CDR3 consists of 10 residues. With 9 bases removed from V and 8 bases from J, the gap between germline ends came to 8 bases. Germline assignment: CDR1 SEHNR and CDR2 FQNEAQ (reference sequence). CDR3 protein: CARPGDEQFF. Here the CDR3 DNA reads TGTGCCAGGCCCGGGGATGAGCAGTTCTTC.

At least ten counts were recorded for this clonotype. This rearrangement joins TRBV5-1 to TRBJ2-1; 7 nucleotides match TRBD2. The CDR3 contains 15 residues. Germline V CDR1 and CDR2: SGHRS, YFSETQ. V was pared by 0 bases and J by 12 bases, with 12 bases of the junction left unmatched. The DNA for the CDR3 is TGCGCCAGCAGCTTGGCCGGGGGGACGGGGCCCGGGCAGTTCTTC. It translates to CASSLAGGTGPGQFF.

The sample holds many counts of this clonotype. The chain recombines TRBV5-1 with TRBJ2-7; TRBD2 aligns across 7 bases. From germline, CDR1 is SGHRS and CDR2 YFSETQ. After removal of 3 bases from V and 3 bases from J, the junction contained 6 bases not matched to a gene. The length of the CDR3 is 14 residues. Here the CDR3 reads CASSSGRERYEQYF. In nucleotides, the CDR3 is TGCGCCAGCAGCTCGGGGAGGGAACGCTACGAGCAGTACTTC.

This clonotype has at least ten counts. This chain joins TRBV7-8 and TRBJ1-1; 9 nucleotides match TRBD1. Germline V CDR1 and CDR2: SGHVS, FQNEAQ. The CDR3 has 15 residues. With V trimmed by 5 bases and J by 5 bases, 9 bases remained unmatched. This chain's CDR3 is CASSLRTGVRTEAFF. The CDR3 coding sequence is TGTGCCAGCAGCCTTCGGACAGGGGTCCGAACTGAAGCTTTCTTT.

This clonotype was observed many times. V gene TRBV5-6 combines with J gene TRBJ2-5; TRBD1 matches 7 bases. The CDR3 spans 14 residues. The germline CDR1 and CDR2 sequences are SGHDT and YYEEEE. J lost 2 bases, V lost 4 bases, and 5 bases had no gene match. The CDR3 DNA reads as TGTGCCAGCAGCCCTGGACAGGAACAAGAGACCCAGTACTTC. Amino acids: CASSPGQEQETQYF.

The table lists this clonotype with many counts. CDR3 amino acids: CASSYSGGPFYEQYF. In DNA, the CDR3 is TGTGCCAGCAGTTACTCTGGGGGTCCCTTCTACGAGCAGTACTTC. V gene TRBV6-5 combines with J gene TRBJ2-7; perhaps D is TRBD1 or TRBD2 (5 bases each). The CDR3 loop spans 15 amino acids. From germline, CDR1 is MNHEY and CDR2 SVGAGI. V dropped 0 bases and J dropped 3 bases, with 12 bases sitting between them.